Detailed here is one TCR beta chain. Trimming cost V 4 bases and J 2 bases; bases outside gene matches: 16. Germline CDR1 reads SGHDN; CDR2 reads FVKESK. This CDR3 spans 18 amino acids. In the source study's methods: Amplification with reference gene primers provided the estimates of nucleated cell counts. Only in-frame clones appear in the TCRdb table, and some are missing; sequencing was by immunoSEQ multiplex PCR. V and J calls and clone size are those listed in that table; D and trimming were worked out from the DNA. The table lists around 100,000 clones, around 80% of them singletons. These data come from a study of blood T cell repertoires in COVID-19. Study-wide background: Both acute and convalescent COVID-19 samples were obtained from the United States, Italy and Spain. Sources were T cells, B-cell-depleted T cells, or PBMCs; the material itself was cDNA or gDNA.

This clonotype was obtained from a human donor in a cohort sampled during active COVID-19. Sequencing was performed on peripheral blood. The chain carries TRBV14 and TRBJ1-1; the match to TRBD1 covers 7 bases. The DNA of the CDR3 is TGTGCCAGCAGCCGAGCTCTCGGGACAGCCAAACTAAACACTGAAGCTTTCTTT. Translation gives CASSRALGTAKLNTEAFF. The whole variable domain, filled in from reference TRBV14 and TRBJ1-1, reads EAGVTQFPSHSVIEKGQTVTLRCDPISGHDNLYWYRRVMGKEIKFLLHFVKESKQDESGMPNNRFLAERTGGTYSTLKVQPAELEDSGVYFCASSRALGTAKLNTEAFFGQGTRLTVV.